This is a list of T cell receptor beta chains from one sample in a study of CD8+CD57+ T cells in acquired aplastic anemia. From the reads, TCRdb called clonotypes with MiXCR, one entry per CDR3 protein. This sample has about 160,000 distinct CDR3 sequences, with 65% to 75% found just once. Source material: sorted CD4+, CD8+, or CD8+CD57+ T cells (not recorded which) from PBMCs. These receptors all come from a human donor with aplastic anemia. Both conserved end residues are part of each CDR3. D genes are given only for firm matches. Expanded clones are given a class, and other clones once, few, many or no size at all.

D	size	V	J	DNA	CDR3
-	-	TRBV7-8	TRBJ1-1	TGTGCCAGCAGGAAGACTAACACTGAAGCTTTCTTT	CASRKTNTEAFF
TRBD1	few	TRBV20-1	TRBJ1-4	TGCAGTGCTAGTTATACAGGGGGGGTGAATGAAAAACTGTTTTTT	CSASYTGGVNEKLFF
-	-	TRBV2	TRBJ2-5	TGTGCCAGCAGTGATATGAGGGGGACCCAGTACTTC	CASSDMRGTQYF
TRBD1	many	TRBV14	TRBJ1-2	TGTGCCAGCAGCCAAGATCTACGGGGGGGAGGGACAGGGCCATCCTATAACTATGGCTACACCTTC	CASSQDLRGGGTGPSYNYGYTF
TRBD1	-	TRBV29-1	TRBJ1-2	TGCAGCGTTAACGACAGGGGATTCTCTTGGGATGGCTACACCTTC	CSVNDRGFSWDGYTF
-	-	TRBV19	TRBJ1-2	TGTGCCAGTAGTTTCGAACCTAACTATGGCTACACCTTC	CASSFEPNYGYTF
-	many	TRBV2	TRBJ2-6	TGTGCCAGCAGTGAAGCTAATCGGGACCTAGACTCTGGGGCCAACGTCCTGACTTTC	CASSEANRDLDSGANVLTF
TRBD2	-	TRBV7-9	TRBJ2-5	TGTGCCAGCAGCCGGGGGGAGACTAAGTACCAAGAGACCCAGTACTTC	CASSRGETKYQETQYF
TRBD1	-	TRBV19	TRBJ2-3	TGTGCCAGCACACCCAGGGGGCCTAGCACAGATACGCAGTATTTT	CASTPRGPSTDTQYF
TRBD1	many	TRBV15	TRBJ2-3	TGTGCCACCAGCAGAGATCGCGGGACAGGGGCAGATACGCAGTATTTT	CATSRDRGTGADTQYF
-	once	TRBV29-1	TRBJ2-3	TGCAGCGTCCTACCTCCCGGGGTCGGAGGCACAGATACGCAGTATTTT	CSVLPPGVGGTDTQYF
-	-	TRBV6-2/TRBV6-3	TRBJ2-7	TGTGCCAGCAGTTACCCTACCGAGGGGAGCTCCTACGAGCAGTACTTC	CASSYPTEGSSYEQYF
-	few	TRBV7-8	TRBJ2-7	TGTGCCAGCAGCTCTCCGCTAGCGTTGCGCGAGCAGTACTTC	CASSSPLALREQYF
TRBD1	-	TRBV7-9	TRBJ1-4	TGTGCCAGCAGCACGGGACAGGGATCTACAACTAATGAAAAACTGTTTTTT	CASSTGQGSTTNEKLFF
TRBD2	-	TRBV29-1	TRBJ2-7	TGCAGCGTTGAAGATGGGACTAGCGAGTCCTACGAGCAGTACTTC	CSVEDGTSESYEQYF
-	-	TRBV2	TRBJ1-6	TGTGCCAGCAGTGAATCCAGACGGTCACCCCTCCACTTT	CASSESRRSPLHF
-	-	TRBV7-6	TRBJ1-5	TGTGCCAGCAGCCCCAGGGTCGGGGAGCCCCAGCATTTT	CASSPRVGEPQHF
-	-	TRBV7-9	TRBJ1-1	TGTGCCAGCAGCTTCGACGACACTGAAGCTTTCTTT	CASSFDDTEAFF
-	-	TRBV12-3/TRBV12-4	TRBJ2-1	TGTGCCAGCAGTTTAGCCTGGGGGAACAATGAGCAGTTCTTC	CASSLAWGNNEQFF
-	-	TRBV6-1	TRBJ1-1	TGTGCCAGCAGTGAAGCTGGCGGGGGGGAAGCTTTCTTT	CASSEAGGGEAFF
-	once	TRBV2	TRBJ2-3	TGTGCCAGCAGTGGGATCACAGATACGCAGTATTTT	CASSGITDTQYF
-	many	TRBV7-9	TRBJ2-7	TGTGCCAGCAGCTTACTAGGGACACAGAGCTCCTACGAGCAGTACTTC	CASSLLGTQSSYEQYF
-	few	TRBV7-9	TRBJ1-6	TGTGCCAGCAGCTTAGGGGGGTTGAATTCACCCCTCCACTTT	CASSLGGLNSPLHF
TRBD1	-	TRBV10-3	TRBJ1-1	TGTGCCATCAGGGGACAGGGGACATTGAACACTGAAGCTTTCTTT	CAIRGQGTLNTEAFF
-	few	TRBV29-1	TRBJ2-7	TGCAGCGTTGAATACAGGGAGTCCTACGAGCAGTACTTC	CSVEYRESYEQYF
-	-	TRBV5-6	TRBJ1-2	TGTGCCAGCAGCCAGGGGACGGCGTATGGCTACACCTTC	CASSQGTAYGYTF
-	-	TRBV5-6	TRBJ1-2	TGTGCCAGCAGCTTGTCGAACGGGGGCGGCTACACCTTC	CASSLSNGGGYTF
-	few	TRBV6-4	TRBJ1-2	TGTGCCAGCAGTTTCGTACAGGGTACGGGGGACTACACCTTC	CASSFVQGTGDYTF
TRBD1	-	TRBV10-3	TRBJ1-2	TGTGCCATCAGTGGGGGACAGCCCTATGGCTACACCTTC	CAISGGQPYGYTF
-	-	TRBV15	TRBJ2-7	TGTGCCACCAGCAGACCCGTGACGGGGGCTGAGCAGTACTTC	CATSRPVTGAEQYF
-	-	TRBV20-1	TRBJ1-2	TGCAGTGCTAGAGCGGAGGGCGAGAACTATGGCTACACCTTC	CSARAEGENYGYTF